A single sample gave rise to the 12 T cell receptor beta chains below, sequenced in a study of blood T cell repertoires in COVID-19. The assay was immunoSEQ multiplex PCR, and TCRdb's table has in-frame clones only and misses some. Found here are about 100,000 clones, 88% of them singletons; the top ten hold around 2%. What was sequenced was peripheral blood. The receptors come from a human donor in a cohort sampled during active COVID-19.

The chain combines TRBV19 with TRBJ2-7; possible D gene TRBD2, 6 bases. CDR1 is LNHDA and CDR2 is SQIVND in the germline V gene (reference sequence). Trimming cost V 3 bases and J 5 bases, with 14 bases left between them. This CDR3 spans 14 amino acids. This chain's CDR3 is CASSIRDSLNEQYF. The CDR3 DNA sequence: TGTGCCAGTAGTATCCGGGACTCCCTCAACGAGCAGTACTTC.

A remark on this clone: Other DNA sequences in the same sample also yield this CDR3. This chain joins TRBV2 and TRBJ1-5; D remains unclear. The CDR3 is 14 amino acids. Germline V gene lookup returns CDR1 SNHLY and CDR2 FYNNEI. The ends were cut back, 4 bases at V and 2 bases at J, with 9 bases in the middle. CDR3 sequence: CASSGTGGNQPQHF. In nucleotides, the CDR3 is TGTGCCAGCAGTGGCACCGGGGGCAATCAGCCCCAGCATTTT.

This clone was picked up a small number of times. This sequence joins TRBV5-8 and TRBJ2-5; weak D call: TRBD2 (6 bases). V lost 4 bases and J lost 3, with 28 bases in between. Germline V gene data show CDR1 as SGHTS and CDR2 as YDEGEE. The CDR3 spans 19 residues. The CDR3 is CASSDGGKETILREETQYF. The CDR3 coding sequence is TGTGCCAGCAGCGACGGAGGGAAAGAGACCATTCTGCGGGAAGAGACCCAGTACTTC. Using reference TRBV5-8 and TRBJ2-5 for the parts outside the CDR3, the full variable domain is EAGVTQSPTHLIKTRGQQATLRCSPISGHTSVYWYQQALGLGLQFLLWYDEGEERNRGNFPPRFSGRQFPNYSSELNVNALELEDSALYLCASSDGGKETILREETQYFGPGTRLLVL.

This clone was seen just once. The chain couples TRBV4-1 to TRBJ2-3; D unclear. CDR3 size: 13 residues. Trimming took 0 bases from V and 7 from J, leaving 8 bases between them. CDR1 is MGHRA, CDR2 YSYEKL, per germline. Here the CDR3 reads CASSQDQVYTQYF. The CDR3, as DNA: TGCGCCAGCAGCCAAGACCAGGTATATACGCAGTATTTT.

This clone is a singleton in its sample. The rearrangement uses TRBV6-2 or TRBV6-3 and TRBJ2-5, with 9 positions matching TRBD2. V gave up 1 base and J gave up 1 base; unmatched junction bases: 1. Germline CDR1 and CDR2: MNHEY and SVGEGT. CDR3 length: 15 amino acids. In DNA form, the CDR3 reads TGTGCCAGCAGTTACTGGCGGGGGGGCCAAGAGACCCAGTACTTC. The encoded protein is CASSYWRGGQETQYF.

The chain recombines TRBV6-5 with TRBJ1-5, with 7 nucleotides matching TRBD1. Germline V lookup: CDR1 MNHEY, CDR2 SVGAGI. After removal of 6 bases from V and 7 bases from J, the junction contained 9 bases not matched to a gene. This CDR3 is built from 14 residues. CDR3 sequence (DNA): TGTGCCAGCAGCCTCCAGGGGGTCGGGCAGCCCCAGCATTTT. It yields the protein CASSLQGVGQPQHF.

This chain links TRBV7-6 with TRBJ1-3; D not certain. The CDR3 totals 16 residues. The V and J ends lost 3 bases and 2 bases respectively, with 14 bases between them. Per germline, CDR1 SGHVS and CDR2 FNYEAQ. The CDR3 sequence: CASSLVGFGTGNTIYF. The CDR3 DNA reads TGTGCCAGCAGCTTGGTAGGGTTCGGGACTGGAAACACCATATATTTT. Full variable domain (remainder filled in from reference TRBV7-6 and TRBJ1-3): GAGVSQSPRYKVTKRGQDVALRCDPISGHVSLYWYRQALGQGPEFLTYFNYEAQQDKSGLPNDRFSAERPEGSISTLTIQRTEQRDSAMYRCASSLVGFGTGNTIYFGEGSWLTVV.

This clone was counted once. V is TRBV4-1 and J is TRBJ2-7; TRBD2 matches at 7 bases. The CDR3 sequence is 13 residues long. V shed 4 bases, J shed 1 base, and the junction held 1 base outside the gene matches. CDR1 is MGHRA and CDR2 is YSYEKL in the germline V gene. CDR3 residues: CASSRGGSYEQYF. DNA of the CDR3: TGCGCCAGCAGCCGGGGAGGGTCCTACGAGCAGTACTTC.

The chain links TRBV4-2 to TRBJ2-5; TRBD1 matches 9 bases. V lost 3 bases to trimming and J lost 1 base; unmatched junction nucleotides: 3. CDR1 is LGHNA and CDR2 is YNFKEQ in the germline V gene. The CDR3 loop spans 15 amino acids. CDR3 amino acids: CASSQETGGQETQYF. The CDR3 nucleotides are TGTGCCAGCAGCCAGGAGACAGGGGGCCAAGAGACCCAGTACTTC.

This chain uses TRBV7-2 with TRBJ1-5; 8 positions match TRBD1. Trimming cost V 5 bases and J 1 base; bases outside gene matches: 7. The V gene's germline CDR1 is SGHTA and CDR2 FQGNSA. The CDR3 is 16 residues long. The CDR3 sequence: CASSPQGQASNQPQHF. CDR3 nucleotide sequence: TGTGCCAGCAGCCCCCAGGGACAGGCGAGCAATCAGCCCCAGCATTTT.

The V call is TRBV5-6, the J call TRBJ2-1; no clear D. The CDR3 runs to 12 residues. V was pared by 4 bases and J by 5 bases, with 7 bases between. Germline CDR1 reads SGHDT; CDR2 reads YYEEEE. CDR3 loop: CASSTSDNEQFF. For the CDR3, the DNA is TGTGCCAGCAGCACCAGCGACAATGAGCAGTTCTTC.

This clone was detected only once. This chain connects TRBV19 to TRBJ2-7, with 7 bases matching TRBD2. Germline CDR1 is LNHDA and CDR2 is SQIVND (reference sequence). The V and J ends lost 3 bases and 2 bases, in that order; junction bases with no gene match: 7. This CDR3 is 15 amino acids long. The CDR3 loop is CASSIGASGAYEQYF. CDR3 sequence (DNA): TGTGCCAGTAGTATTGGTGCTAGCGGCGCCTACGAGCAGTACTTC.